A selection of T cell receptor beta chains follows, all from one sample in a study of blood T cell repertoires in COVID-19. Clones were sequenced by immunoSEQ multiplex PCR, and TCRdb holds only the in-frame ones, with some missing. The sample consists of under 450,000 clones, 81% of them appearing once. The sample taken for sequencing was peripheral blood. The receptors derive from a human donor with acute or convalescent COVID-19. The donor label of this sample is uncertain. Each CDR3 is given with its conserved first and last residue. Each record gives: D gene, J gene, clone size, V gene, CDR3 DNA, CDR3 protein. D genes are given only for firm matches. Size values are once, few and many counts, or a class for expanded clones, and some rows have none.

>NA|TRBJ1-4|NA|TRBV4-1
TGCGCCAGCAGCCAAGAGCTAGCGTTGAAAAAACTGTTTTTT
CASSQELALKKLFF
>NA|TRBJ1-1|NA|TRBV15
TGTGCCACCAGCAGAGTCGGGAACACTGAAGCTTTCTTT
CATSRVGNTEAFF
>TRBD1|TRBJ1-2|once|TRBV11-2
TGTGCCAGCAGCTTGGCGGGACAGGGGTATGGCTACACCTTC
CASSLAGQGYGYTF
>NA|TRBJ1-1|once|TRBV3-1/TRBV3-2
TGTGCCAGCAGCCAAGATCCGGCGAGGAGGGGTTTCTTT
CASSQDPARRGFF
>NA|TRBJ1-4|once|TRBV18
TGTGCCAGCTCACCGACACACAACAGGCGACATAATGAAAAACTGTTTTTT
CASSPTHNRRHNEKLFF
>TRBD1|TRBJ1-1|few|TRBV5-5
TGTGCCAGCAGCTTGACAGGGGGGAACACTGAAGCTTTCTTT
CASSLTGGNTEAFF
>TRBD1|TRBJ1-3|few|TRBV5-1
TGCGCCAGCAAGCGGAACAGGGGTGTCGGTAACACCATATATTTT
CASKRNRGVGNTIYF
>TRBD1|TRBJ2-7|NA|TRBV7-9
TGTGCCAGCAGCTTCGGGGACAGGGGAAGAACCCGCGAGCAGTACTTC
CASSFGDRGRTREQYF
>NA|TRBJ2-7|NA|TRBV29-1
TGCAGCGTTGAAGGCGAGAGCTCCTACGAGCAGTACTTC
CSVEGESSYEQYF
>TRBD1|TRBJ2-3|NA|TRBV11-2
TGTGCCAGCAGCTTAGTTGCCGGGACAGGAACAGATACGCAGTATTTT
CASSLVAGTGTDTQYF
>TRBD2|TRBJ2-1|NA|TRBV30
TGTGCCTGGAGTATATTGGGGGGACTAGTGAAATCCAATGAGCAGTTCTTC
CAWSILGGLVKSNEQFF
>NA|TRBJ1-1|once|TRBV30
TGTGCCTGGAGTGTCTCAACAGTTTCGAACACTGAAGCTTTCTTT
CAWSVSTVSNTEAFF
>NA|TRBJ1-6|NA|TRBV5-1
TGCGCCAGCAGCTTAACAGGGACGAATTCACCCCTCCACTTT
CASSLTGTNSPLHF
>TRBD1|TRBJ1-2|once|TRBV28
TGTGCCAGCAGTTTGGATATGACAGGGATCTATGGCTACACCTTC
CASSLDMTGIYGYTF
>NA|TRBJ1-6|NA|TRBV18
TGTGCCAGCTCACCACCAGAGATCTATAATTCACCCCTCCACTTT
CASSPPEIYNSPLHF
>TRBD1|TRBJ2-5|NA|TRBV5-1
TGCGCCAGCAGCTTAACCCCCGGGACAGGGGTGGAGACCCAGTACTTC
CASSLTPGTGVETQYF
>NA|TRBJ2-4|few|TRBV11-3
TGTGCCAGCAGCTTAGACCACTCTAGGGGTGGCTCTAATATTCTGGCCAAAAACATTCAGTACTTC
CASSLDHSRGGSNILAKNIQYF
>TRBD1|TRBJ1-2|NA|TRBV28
TGTGCCAGCAGTTCCCGAGGGACAGGGGCCCAAAGACATGGCTACACCTTC
CASSSRGTGAQRHGYTF
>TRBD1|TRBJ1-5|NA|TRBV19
TGTGCCAGTAGTATCAGGGGGCAAGGACAGCCCCAGCATTTT
CASSIRGQGQPQHF
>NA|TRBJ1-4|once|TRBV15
TGTGCCACCAGCCGGCGGCAAACTAATGAAAAACTGTTTTTT
CATSRRQTNEKLFF
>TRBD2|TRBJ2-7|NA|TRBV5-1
TGCGCCAGCAGCTTGGAGCTAGCGGCCTACGAGCAGTACTTC
CASSLELAAYEQYF
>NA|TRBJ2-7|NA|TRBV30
TGTGCCTGGAGAGTTGACCGGGGCTCCTACGAGCAGTACTTC
CAWRVDRGSYEQYF